A single sample is the source of the 12 T cell receptor beta chains below, sequenced in a study of cytomegalovirus exposure and HLA in healthy donors. A multiplex PCR was run with 60 Vbeta primers and 13 Jbeta primers. Produced via immunoSEQ multiplex PCR; TCRdb's table is partial and in-frame only. Of 150,000 to 160,000 clones in the sample, around 80% were seen once. The sequenced material came from PBMCs. The receptors derive from a man aged 30-40 years in good health and CMV-seropositive.

This chain connects TRBV28 to TRBJ1-5; D is possibly TRBD1 (5 bases). The V gene's germline CDR1 is MDHEN and CDR2 SYDVKM. The length of the CDR3 is 14 residues. Trimming took off 4 bases at V and 7 bases at J, with 14 bases between the two ends. CDR3: CASSSVGGTQPQHF. In DNA, the CDR3 is TGTGCCAGCAGTTCCGTTGGGGGGACCCAGCCCCAGCATTTT.

The chain joins TRBV25-1 to TRBJ2-1, with 8 bases aligning to TRBD1. The CDR3 has 16 residues. Germline-derived CDR1 and CDR2 are MGHDK and SYGVNS. V was pared by 3 bases and J by 7 bases, with 11 bases of the junction left unmatched. For the CDR3, the DNA is TGTGCCAGCAGTGACCCCCCTTGGACAGGGACGAATGAGCAGTTCTTC. This translates into CASSDPPWTGTNEQFF. Together with reference TRBV25-1 and TRBJ2-1, the CDR3 gives the full variable domain: EADIYQTPRYLVIGTGKKITLECSQTMGHDKMYWYQQDPGMELHLIHYSYGVNSTEKGDLSSESTVSRIRTEHFPLTLESARPSHTSQYLCASSDPPWTGTNEQFFGPGTRLTVL.

This clone was observed at least ten times. The chain uses TRBV4-2 and TRBJ2-1; TRBD2 might be the D (5 bases). The CDR3 runs 15 residues. V lost 2 bases to trimming and J lost 2 bases, with 10 bases between them. Germline lookup yields CDR1 LGHNA and CDR2 YNFKEQ. Written as DNA, the CDR3 is TGTGCCAGCAGCCAAACTAGTGACCCCTACAATGAGCAGTTCTTC. The encoded protein is CASSQTSDPYNEQFF.

The chain uses TRBV18 and TRBJ1-5; D unclear. Germline values: CDR1 KGHSH, CDR2 LQKENI. CDR3 length equals 13 residues. Trimming removed 4 bases from V and 5 bases from J, with 9 bases in between. The CDR3 region has the DNA TGTGCCAGCTCACAGGACTGGGATCAGCCCCAGCATTTT. Residues: CASSQDWDQPQHF.

The V gene is TRBV29-1, the J gene TRBJ2-7; TRBD1 matches at 9 bases. Germline CDR1 is SQVTM and CDR2 is ANQGSEA. Losses at the gene ends were 3 bases for V and 7 bases for J; bases not matched to a gene: 10. This CDR3 comprises 14 residues. CDR3 loop: CSVDSSGQGGEQYF. Here the CDR3 DNA reads TGCAGCGTTGACAGCTCGGGACAGGGTGGGGAGCAGTACTTC.

V gene TRBV4-2 combines with J gene TRBJ2-2; D unclear. Germline lookup yields CDR1 LGHNA and CDR2 YNFKEQ. CDR3 length: 14 amino acids. V was cut by 1 base and J by 1 base, with 4 bases left in between. CDR3 coding DNA: TGTGCCAGCAGCCAAGTTCTGAACACCGGGGAGCTGTTTTTT. The encoded protein is CASSQVLNTGELFF.

This clone was seen just once. This chain links TRBV28 with TRBJ1-5; D unresolved. Trimming took off 2 bases at V and 0 bases at J, with 11 bases between the two ends. Germline CDR1 MDHEN, CDR2 SYDVKM. This CDR3 comprises 16 residues. The CDR3 nucleotides read TGTGCCAGCAGTTTAGGGCAGCTTTATAGCAATCAGCCCCAGCATTTT. Residues: CASSLGQLYSNQPQHF.

The chain recombines TRBV2 with TRBJ1-6; 7 nucleotides agree with TRBD1. Germline V gives CDR1 SNHLY, CDR2 FYNNEI. Germline trimming cut 2 bases from V and 9 bases from J; bases unmatched to any gene: 13. The CDR3 extends over 17 amino acids. DNA of the CDR3: TGTGCCAGCAGTGAATCGGGGATCAGGGGGTTCGGTTCACCCCTCCACTTT. Translation gives CASSESGIRGFGSPLHF.

This rearrangement joins TRBV28 to TRBJ2-7, with 11 bases that match TRBD2. CDR3 size: 15 residues. V shed 4 bases, J shed 5 bases, and the junction held 7 bases outside the gene matches. Germline V CDR1 and CDR2: MDHEN, SYDVKM. CDR3 residues: CASSSSSGRINEQYF. Here the CDR3 DNA reads TGTGCCAGCAGTTCGTCTAGCGGGAGGATAAACGAGCAGTACTTC.

The CDR3 protein is CASRASSYEQYF. The CDR3, as DNA: TGTGCCAGCAGAGCTAGCTCCTACGAGCAGTACTTC. The chain combines TRBV28 with TRBJ2-7; no firm D call. The V end was cut by 6 bases, the J end by 0 bases, with 6 bases between. The CDR3 sequence is 12 residues long. Germline CDR1 reads MDHEN; CDR2 reads SYDVKM.

The rearrangement joins TRBV7-9 to TRBJ2-1; 14 nucleotides align to TRBD2. The V and J ends lost 4 bases and 9 bases, in that order; junction bases with no gene match: 8. This CDR3 is 16 amino acids long. Looked up from germline, CDR1 is SEHNR and CDR2 is FQNEAQ (reference sequence). CDR3 sequence reads: CASSSAGTSGRGEQFF. In DNA, the CDR3 is TGTGCCAGCAGCTCGGCCGGGACTAGCGGGAGAGGTGAGCAGTTCTTC.

This chain joins TRBV27 and TRBJ2-1; 14 bases match TRBD2. Germline trimming cut 7 bases from V and 12 bases from J; bases unmatched to any gene: 8. The CDR3 is made up of 14 amino acids. CDR1 MNHEY and CDR2 SMNVEV come from the germline V gene (reference sequence). The DNA of the CDR3 is TGTGCCAGCACCCCTGGGACTAGCGGGAGTGCGCAGTTCTTC. Protein sequence: CASTPGTSGSAQFF.